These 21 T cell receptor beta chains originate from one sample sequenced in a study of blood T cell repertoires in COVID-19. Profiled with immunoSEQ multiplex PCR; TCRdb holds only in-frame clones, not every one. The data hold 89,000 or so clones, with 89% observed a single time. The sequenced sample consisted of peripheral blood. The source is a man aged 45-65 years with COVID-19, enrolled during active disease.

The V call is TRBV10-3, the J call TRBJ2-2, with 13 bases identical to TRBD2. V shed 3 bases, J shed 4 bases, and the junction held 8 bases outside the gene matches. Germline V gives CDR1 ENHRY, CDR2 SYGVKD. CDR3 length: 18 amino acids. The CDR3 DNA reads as TGTGCCATCAGTGACCCGGGACTAGCGGGGTTGGCCACCGGGGAGCTGTTTTTT. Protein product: CAISDPGLAGLATGELFF.

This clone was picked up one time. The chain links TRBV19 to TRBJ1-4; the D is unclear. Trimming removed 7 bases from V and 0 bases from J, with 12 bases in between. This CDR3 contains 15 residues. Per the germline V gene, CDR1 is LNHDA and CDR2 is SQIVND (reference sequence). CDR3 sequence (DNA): TGTGCCAGTAAGGAGAGTACTGCAACTAATGAAAAACTGTTTTTT. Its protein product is CASKESTATNEKLFF.

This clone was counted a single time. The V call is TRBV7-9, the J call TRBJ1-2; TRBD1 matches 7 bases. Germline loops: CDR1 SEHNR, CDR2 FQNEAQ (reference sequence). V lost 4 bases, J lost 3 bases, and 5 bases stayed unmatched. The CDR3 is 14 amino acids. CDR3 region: CASSSNRGDYGYTF. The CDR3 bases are TGTGCCAGCAGCTCAAACAGGGGCGACTATGGCTACACCTTC.

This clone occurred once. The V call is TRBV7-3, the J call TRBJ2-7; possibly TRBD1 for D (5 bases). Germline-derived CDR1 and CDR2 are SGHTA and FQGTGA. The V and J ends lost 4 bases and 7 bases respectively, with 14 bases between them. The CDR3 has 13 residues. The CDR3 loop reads CASSSTAGWEQYF. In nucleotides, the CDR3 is TGTGCCAGCAGCTCCACCGCAGGGTGGGAGCAGTACTTC.

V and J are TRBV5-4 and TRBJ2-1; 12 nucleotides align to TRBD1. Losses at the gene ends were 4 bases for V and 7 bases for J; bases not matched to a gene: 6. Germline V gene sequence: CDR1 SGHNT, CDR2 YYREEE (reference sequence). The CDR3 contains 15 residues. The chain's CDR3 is CASSPGTGGTNEQFF. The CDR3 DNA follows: TGTGCCAGCAGCCCCGGGACAGGGGGCACGAATGAGCAGTTCTTC.

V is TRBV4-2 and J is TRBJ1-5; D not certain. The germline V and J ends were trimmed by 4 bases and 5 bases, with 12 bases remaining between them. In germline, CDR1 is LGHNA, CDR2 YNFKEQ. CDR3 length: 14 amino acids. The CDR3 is CASSPRPGYQPQHF. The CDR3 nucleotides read TGTGCCAGCAGCCCCCGACCGGGATATCAGCCCCAGCATTTT.

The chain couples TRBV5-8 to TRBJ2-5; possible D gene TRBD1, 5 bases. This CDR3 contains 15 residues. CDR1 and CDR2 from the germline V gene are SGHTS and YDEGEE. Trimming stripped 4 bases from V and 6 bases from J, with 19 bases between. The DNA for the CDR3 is TGTGCCAGCAGCCCTCGGACAAGGAATGTGAAGACCCAGTACTTC. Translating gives CASSPRTRNVKTQYF.

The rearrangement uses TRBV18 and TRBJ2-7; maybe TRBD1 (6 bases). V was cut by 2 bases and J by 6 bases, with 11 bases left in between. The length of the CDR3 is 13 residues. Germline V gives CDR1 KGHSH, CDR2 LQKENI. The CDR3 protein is CASSPGQLPEQYF. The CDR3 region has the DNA TGTGCCAGCTCACCAGGACAGCTCCCCGAGCAGTACTTC.

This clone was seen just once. As DNA, the CDR3 is TGTGCCAGCAGCCAAGATTACCTGGGACTAGCGGGGCCGAGCTCCTACGAGCAGTACTTC. Protein product: CASSQDYLGLAGPSSYEQYF. The rearrangement links TRBV4-2 to TRBJ2-7; 13 nucleotides align to TRBD2. V was clipped by 0 bases and J by 0 bases; unmatched bases: 11. Germline values: CDR1 LGHNA, CDR2 YNFKEQ. The CDR3 covers 20 residues.

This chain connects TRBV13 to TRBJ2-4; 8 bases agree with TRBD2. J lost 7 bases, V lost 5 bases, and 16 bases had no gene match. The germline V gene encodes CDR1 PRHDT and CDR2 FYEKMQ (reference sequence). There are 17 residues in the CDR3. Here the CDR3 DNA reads TGTGCCAGCAGCCTATTCATCACCACGGGGGGGCCGAACATTCAGTACTTC. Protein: CASSLFITTGGPNIQYF.

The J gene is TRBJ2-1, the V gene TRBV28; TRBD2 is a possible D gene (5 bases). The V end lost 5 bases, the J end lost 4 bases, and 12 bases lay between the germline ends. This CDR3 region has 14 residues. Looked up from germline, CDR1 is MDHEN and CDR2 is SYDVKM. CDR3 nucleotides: TGTGCCAGCAGTCCTCTCCCGGGGTACAATGAGCAGTTCTTC. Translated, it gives CASSPLPGYNEQFF. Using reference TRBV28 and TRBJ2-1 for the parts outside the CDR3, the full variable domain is DVKVTQSSRYLVKRTGEKVFLECVQDMDHENMFWYRQDPGLGLRLIYFSYDVKMKEKGDIPEGYSVSREKKERFSLILESASTNQTSMYLCASSPLPGYNEQFFGPGTRLTVL.

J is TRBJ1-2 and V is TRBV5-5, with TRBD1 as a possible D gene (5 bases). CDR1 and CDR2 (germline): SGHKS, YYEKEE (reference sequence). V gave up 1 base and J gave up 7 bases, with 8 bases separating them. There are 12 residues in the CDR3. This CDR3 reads CASSLWQGGYTF. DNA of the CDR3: TGTGCCAGCAGCTTGTGGCAGGGTGGCTACACCTTC.

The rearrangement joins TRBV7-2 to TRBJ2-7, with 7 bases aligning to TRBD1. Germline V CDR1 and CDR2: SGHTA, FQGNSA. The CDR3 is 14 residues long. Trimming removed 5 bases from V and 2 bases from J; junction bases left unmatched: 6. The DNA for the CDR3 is TGTGCCAGCAGCACAAACGGACAGGCCTACGAGCAGTACTTC. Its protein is CASSTNGQAYEQYF.

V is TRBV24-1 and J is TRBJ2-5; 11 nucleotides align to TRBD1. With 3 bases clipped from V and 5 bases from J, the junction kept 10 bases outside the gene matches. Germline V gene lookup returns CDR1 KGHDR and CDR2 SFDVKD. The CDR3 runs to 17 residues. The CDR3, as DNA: TGTGCCACCAGTGATAGGCGGGGACAGGGGGATATGGAGACCCAGTACTTC. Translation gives CATSDRRGQGDMETQYF.

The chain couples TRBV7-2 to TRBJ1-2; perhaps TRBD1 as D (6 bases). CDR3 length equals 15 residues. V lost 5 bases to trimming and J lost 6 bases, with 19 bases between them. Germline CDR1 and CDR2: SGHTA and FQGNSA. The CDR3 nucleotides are TGTGCCAGCAGCCAATCTCTGGGCCAGGGGCATGGCTACACCTTC. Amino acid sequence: CASSQSLGQGHGYTF.

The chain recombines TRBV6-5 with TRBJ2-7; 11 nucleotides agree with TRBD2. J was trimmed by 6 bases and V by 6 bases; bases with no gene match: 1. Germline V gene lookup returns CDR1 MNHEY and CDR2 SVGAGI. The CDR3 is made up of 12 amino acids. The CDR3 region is CASSGTSGEQYF. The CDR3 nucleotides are TGTGCCAGCAGCGGGACTAGCGGCGAGCAGTACTTC.

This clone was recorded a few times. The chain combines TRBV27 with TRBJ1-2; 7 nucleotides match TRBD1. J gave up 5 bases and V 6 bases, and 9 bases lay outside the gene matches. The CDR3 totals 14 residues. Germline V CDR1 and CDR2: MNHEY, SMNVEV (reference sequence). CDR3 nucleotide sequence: TGTGCCAGCAGAAGTGGGGACAGAAATTATGGCTACACCTTC. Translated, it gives CASRSGDRNYGYTF.

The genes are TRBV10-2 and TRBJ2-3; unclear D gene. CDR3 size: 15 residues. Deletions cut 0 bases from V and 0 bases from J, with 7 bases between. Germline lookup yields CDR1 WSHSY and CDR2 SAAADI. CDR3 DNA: TGCGCCAGCAGTGAGTCGCCCACTAGCACAGATACGCAGTATTTT. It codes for CASSESPTSTDTQYF.

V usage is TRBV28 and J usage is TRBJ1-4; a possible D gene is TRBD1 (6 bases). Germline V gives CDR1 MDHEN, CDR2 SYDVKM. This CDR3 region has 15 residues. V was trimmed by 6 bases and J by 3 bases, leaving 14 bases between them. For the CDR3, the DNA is TGTGCCAGCAGAACATACAGGGCTTCTAATGAAAAACTGTTTTTT. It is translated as CASRTYRASNEKLFF.

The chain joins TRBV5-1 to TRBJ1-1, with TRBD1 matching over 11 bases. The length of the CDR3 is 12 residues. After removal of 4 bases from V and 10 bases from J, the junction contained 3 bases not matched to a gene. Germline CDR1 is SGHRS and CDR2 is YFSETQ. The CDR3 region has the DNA TGCGCCAGCAGCCTGGGACAGGGGGGAGCTTTCTTT. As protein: CASSLGQGGAFF.

The CDR3 spells CASSAQGTTHGTDTQYF. CDR3 in DNA: TGTGCCAGCAGTGCCCAAGGGACTACCCATGGCACAGATACGCAGTATTTT. The chain recombines TRBV6-1 with TRBJ2-3, with 7 bases aligning to TRBD2. Germline V lookup: CDR1 MNHNS, CDR2 SASEGT. With V trimmed by 4 bases and J by 1 base, 11 bases remained unmatched. The CDR3 runs to 17 residues.